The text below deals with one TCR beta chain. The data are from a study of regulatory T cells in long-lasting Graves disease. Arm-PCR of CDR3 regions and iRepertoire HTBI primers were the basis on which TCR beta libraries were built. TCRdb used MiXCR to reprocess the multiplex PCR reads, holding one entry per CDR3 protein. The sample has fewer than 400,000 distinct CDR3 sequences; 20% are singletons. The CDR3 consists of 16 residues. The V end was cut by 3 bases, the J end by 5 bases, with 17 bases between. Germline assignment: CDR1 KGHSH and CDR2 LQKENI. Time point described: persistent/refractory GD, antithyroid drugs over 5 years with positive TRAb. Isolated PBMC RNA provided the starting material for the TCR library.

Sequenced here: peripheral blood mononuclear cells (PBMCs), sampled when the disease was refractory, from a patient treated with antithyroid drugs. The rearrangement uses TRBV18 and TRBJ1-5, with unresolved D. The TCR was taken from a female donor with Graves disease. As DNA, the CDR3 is TGTGCCAGCTCACCGGACCGTAGGAGTGGTTATCAGCCCCAGCATTTT. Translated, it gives CASSPDRRSGYQPQHF.